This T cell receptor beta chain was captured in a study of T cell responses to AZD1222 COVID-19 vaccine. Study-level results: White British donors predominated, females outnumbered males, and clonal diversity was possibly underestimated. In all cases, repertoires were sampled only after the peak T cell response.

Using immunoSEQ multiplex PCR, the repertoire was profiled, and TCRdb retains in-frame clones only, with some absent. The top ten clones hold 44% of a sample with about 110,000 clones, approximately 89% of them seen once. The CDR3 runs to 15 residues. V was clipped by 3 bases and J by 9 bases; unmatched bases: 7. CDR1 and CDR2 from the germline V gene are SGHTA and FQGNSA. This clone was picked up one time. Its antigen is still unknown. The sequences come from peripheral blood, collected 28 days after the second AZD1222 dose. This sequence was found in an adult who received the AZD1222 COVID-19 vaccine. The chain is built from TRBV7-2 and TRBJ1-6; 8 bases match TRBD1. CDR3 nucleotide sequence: TGTGCCAGCAGCTTGGAGACAGGGGTCCGTTCACCCCTCCACTTT. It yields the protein CASSLETGVRSPLHF.